The clone carrying this T cell receptor beta chain was observed a few times. The data are from a study of OX40 agonist ivuxolimab in advanced cancers. Sequenced by immunoSEQ multiplex PCR; TCRdb stores in-frame clones only, minus some. Of just under 65,000 clones detected, 65% to 85% appear once; the ten largest clones hold 0.95% to 1.1%. Germline V CDR1 and CDR2: SSHAT, FNYEAQ (reference sequence). The CDR3 runs to 9 residues. The source is an adult with an advanced solid tumor such as melanoma, head and neck, liver or kidney cancer. This chain uses TRBV7-7 with TRBJ2-1, with no clear D. Material: CD4+ or CD8+ T cells sorted from blood, obtained in a trial of the OX40 agonist ivuxolimab. The CDR3 protein is CETNNEQFF. CDR3 in DNA: TGTGAAACGAACAATGAGCAGTTCTTC.